These 22 T cell receptor beta chains originate from one sample sequenced in a study of neurological immune-mediated disorders (dated by TCRdb to about 2019). The library relied on 5' RACE. Data came from an Illumina HiSeq 2500. TCRdb trimmed the raw reads at Q25, called clones with MiXCR and kept productive beta chains. Rows are unified per CDR3 protein, each entry keeping the most common DNA and genes. This sample comprises some 30,000 distinct CDR3 sequences, around 4.5% of them detected only once. The top ten constitute 23% of the sample. The specimen sequenced was PBMCs. The receptors shown here come from a man aged 18 to 29 in good health.

Ten or more counts support this clonotype. The rearrangement links TRBV3-1 to TRBJ2-3; D assignment may be TRBD1 or TRBD2 (5 bases each). The CDR3 is made up of 13 amino acids. The V gene's germline CDR1 is LGHDT and CDR2 YNNKEL (reference sequence). Trimming took off 5 bases at V and 10 bases at J, with 16 bases between the two ends. CDR3 nucleotides: TGTGCCAGCAGCTACCGAGGGGCCATTTCGCAGTATTTT. Its translation: CASSYRGAISQYF.

This clonotype was counted at least ten times. The rearrangement joins TRBV7-3 to TRBJ2-1; D is perhaps TRBD1 (5 bases). The CDR3 runs 15 residues. Germline values: CDR1 SGHTA, CDR2 FQGTGA. V was trimmed by 7 bases and J by 0 bases, leaving 13 bases between them. CDR3 loop: CASTRQGSSYNEQFF. CDR3 sequence (DNA): TGTGCCAGCACCCGTCAGGGCAGCTCCTACAATGAGCAGTTCTTC. Full variable domain (outside the CDR3, taken from reference TRBV7-3 and TRBJ2-1): GAGVSQTPSNKVTEKGKYVELRCDPISGHTALYWYRQSLGQGPEFLIYFQGTGAADDSGLPNDRFFAVRPEGSVSTLKIQRTERGDSAVYLCASTRQGSSYNEQFFGPGTRLTVL.

This clonotype was observed many times. The rearrangement joins TRBV24-1 to TRBJ1-2; D might be TRBD1 (5 bases). There are 15 residues in the CDR3. V dropped 1 base and J dropped 4 bases, with 12 bases sitting between them. Per the germline V gene, CDR1 is KGHDR and CDR2 is SFDVKD. Here the CDR3 reads CATSDFRRGVYGYTF. The CDR3, as DNA: TGTGCCACCAGTGATTTCCGTCGGGGGGTCTATGGCTACACCTTC.

This clonotype has ten or more counts. DNA for the CDR3: TGTGCCAGCAGGCCGGGTCAAGCTAACTATGGCTACACCTTC. Its translation is CASRPGQANYGYTF. The chain combines TRBV7-9 with TRBJ1-2; D uncertain. V lost 6 bases and J lost 0, with 11 bases in between. CDR1 and CDR2 from the germline V gene are SEHNR and FQNEAQ (reference sequence). CDR3 size: 14 residues.

This clonotype was seen at least ten times. CDR3 residues: CASSLSIGGAYNEQFF. The CDR3 coding sequence is TGTGCCAGCAGCTTGAGTATCGGGGGGGCCTACAATGAGCAGTTCTTC. The chain has TRBV5-6 and TRBJ2-1; 8 bases map to TRBD2. V shed 1 base, J shed 2 bases, and the junction held 5 bases outside the gene matches. Germline lookup yields CDR1 SGHDT and CDR2 YYEEEE. This CDR3 has 16 residues.

The sample holds many counts of this clonotype. The chain joins TRBV7-2 to TRBJ2-1, with D tentatively TRBD1 or TRBD2 (5 bases each). The CDR3 sequence is 13 residues long. CDR1 and CDR2 (germline): SGHTA, FQGNSA. V lost 5 bases and J 7 bases, leaving 12 bases between the germline ends. The CDR3 loop is CASSRTRGNEQFF. For the CDR3, the DNA is TGTGCCAGCAGCCGCACTAGGGGAAATGAGCAGTTCTTC.

This clonotype was recorded at least ten times. The V call is TRBV29-1, the J call TRBJ2-2; tentatively, D is TRBD1 or TRBD2 (5 bases each). V was trimmed by 6 bases and J by 4 bases, leaving 15 bases between them. The CDR3 has 14 residues. CDR1 SQVTM and CDR2 ANQGSEA come from the germline V gene. This CDR3 is CSVQRGTGTGELFF. The CDR3, as DNA: TGCAGCGTGCAACGAGGGACGGGCACCGGGGAGCTGTTTTTT.

In its sample, this clonotype was seen many times. This chain joins TRBV5-1 and TRBJ2-2; 8 positions agree with TRBD1. V lost 0 bases to trimming and J lost 3 bases; unmatched junction nucleotides: 4. The CDR3 is 16 amino acids. Germline V gives CDR1 SGHRS, CDR2 YFSETQ. CDR3 amino acids: CASSLVWTGHTGELFF. CDR3 in DNA: TGCGCCAGCAGCTTGGTCTGGACAGGGCACACCGGGGAGCTGTTTTTT.

This clonotype appeared many times. V gene TRBV10-3 combines with J gene TRBJ1-5; a possible D gene is TRBD1 (6 bases). Trimming took 3 bases from V and 4 from J, leaving 13 bases between them. CDR1 is ENHRY and CDR2 is SYGVKD in the germline V gene. The CDR3 runs to 15 residues. In DNA, the CDR3 is TGTGCCATCAGTGAATTAGGGGGGCTTAATCAGCCCCAGCATTTT. The encoded protein is CAISELGGLNQPQHF.

The sample holds many counts of this clonotype. V and J are TRBV5-5 and TRBJ1-1, with TRBD1 identical over 7 bases. Looked up from germline, CDR1 is SGHKS and CDR2 is YYEKEE (reference sequence). There are 16 residues in the CDR3. Losses at the gene ends were 1 base for V and 0 bases for J; bases not matched to a gene: 6. The CDR3 bases are TGTGCCAGCAGCTTGAGGCCAGGGGGTATGAACACTGAAGCTTTCTTT. This gives the protein CASSLRPGGMNTEAFF.

This clonotype was detected ten times or more. The chain carries TRBV18 and TRBJ2-5; the D is unclear. This CDR3 region has 12 residues. The V end was cut by 6 bases, the J end by 3 bases, with 8 bases between. Germline V lookup: CDR1 KGHSH, CDR2 LQKENI. CDR3 bases: TGTGCCAGCTCTTATGAAGAAGAGACCCAGTACTTC. This gives the protein CASSYEEETQYF.

This clonotype was detected ten times or more. A much larger clone lies a single base off, so this may be a read error. V is TRBV4-2 and J is TRBJ1-3; D perhaps matches TRBD1 (5 bases). The CDR3 consists of 17 residues. Per the germline V gene, CDR1 is LGHNA and CDR2 is YNFKEQ. This CDR3 is CVSSLESGPSFGNTIYF. The CDR3 DNA reads TGTGTCAGCAGCCTTGAATCGGGACCTTCTTTTGGAAACACCATATATTTT.

This clonotype has a count of ten or more. The rearrangement uses TRBV5-1 and TRBJ2-1; tentatively, D is TRBD2 (5 bases). V dropped 5 bases and J dropped 8 bases, with 17 bases sitting between them. Germline loops: CDR1 SGHRS, CDR2 YFSETQ. The CDR3 is made up of 14 amino acids. In nucleotides, the CDR3 is TGCGCCAGCAGTCTCGGGGATTATCTGGATGAGCAGTTCTTC. Translated, it gives CASSLGDYLDEQFF. The variable domain in full, with the rest retrieved from reference TRBV5-1 and TRBJ2-1, is KAGVTQTPRYLIKTRGQQVTLSCSPISGHRSVSWYQQTPGQGLQFLFEYFSETQRNKGNFPGRFSGRQFSNSRSEMNVSTLELGDSALYLCASSLGDYLDEQFFGPGTRLTVL.

This clonotype was found many times. The V call is TRBV29-1, the J call TRBJ2-4; 9 nucleotides align to TRBD1. Trimming cost V 4 bases and J 7 bases; bases outside gene matches: 5. CDR3 length: 13 residues. Germline values: CDR1 SQVTM, CDR2 ANQGSEA. The CDR3 DNA reads TGCAGCGTTGGCCCGGACAGGGGCAACATTCAGTACTTC. This encodes CSVGPDRGNIQYF. Looking up the rest from reference TRBV29-1 and TRBJ2-4 gives the full variable domain: SAVISQKPSRDICQRGTSLTIQCQVDSQVTMMFWYRQQPGQSLTLIATANQGSEATYESGFVIDKFPISRPNLTFSTLTVSNMSPEDSSIYLCSVGPDRGNIQYFGAGTRLSVL.

This clonotype was picked up many times. The chain links TRBV7-9 to TRBJ2-6; D is unresolved. The CDR3 runs to 19 residues. CDR1 SEHNR and CDR2 FQNEAQ come from the germline V gene (reference sequence). Trimming left V 2 bases short and J 0 bases short, with 17 bases between. CDR3 sequence reads: CASSLRQIPTYSGANVLTF. Here the CDR3 DNA reads TGTGCCAGCAGCTTAAGGCAGATCCCTACTTACTCTGGGGCCAACGTCCTGACTTTC. Variable domain in full (rest from reference TRBV7-9 and TRBJ2-6): DTGVSQNPRHKITKRGQNVTFRCDPISEHNRLYWYRQTLGQGPEFLTYFQNEAQLEKSRLLSDRFSAERPKGSFSTLEIQRTEQGDSAMYLCASSLRQIPTYSGANVLTFGAGSRLTVL.

This clonotype showed up many times. CDR3 bases: TGTGCCAGTAGTACCCAGGGAACTAACTATGGCTACACCTTC. This encodes CASSTQGTNYGYTF. V gene TRBV19 combines with J gene TRBJ1-2; maybe TRBD1 (5 bases). Germline V gene lookup returns CDR1 LNHDA and CDR2 SQIVND (reference sequence). The CDR3 loop spans 14 amino acids. V lost 4 bases to trimming and J lost 0 bases, with 9 bases between them.

This clonotype was observed at least ten times. The chain has TRBV9 and TRBJ1-2, with 9 bases identical to TRBD1. There are 16 residues in the CDR3. Germline-derived CDR1 and CDR2 are SGDLS and YYNGEE. V lost 4 bases to trimming and J lost 2 bases; unmatched junction nucleotides: 9. The CDR3 nucleotides read TGTGCCAGCAGCCCATCAGGACAGGGGATCAACTATGGCTACACCTTC. Amino acid sequence: CASSPSGQGINYGYTF.

By sample share, this clonotype is medium-sized. The chain couples TRBV7-2 to TRBJ2-7, with 7 bases that match TRBD2. The CDR3 consists of 14 residues. V was pared by 5 bases and J by 4 bases, with 8 bases of the junction left unmatched. CDR1 is SGHTA, CDR2 FQGNSA, per germline. The CDR3 protein is CASSIPGLQYEQYF. In DNA form, the CDR3 reads TGTGCCAGCAGCATCCCGGGACTACAATACGAGCAGTACTTC.

This clonotype was recorded at least ten times. The chain is built from TRBV12-3 or TRBV12-4 and TRBJ2-3, with 7 bases matching TRBD1. The CDR3 is 15 amino acids. V dropped 2 bases and J dropped 2; count of bases not matched to a gene: 4. CDR3 nucleotides: TGTGCCAGCAGTTTATGGGACAGATCCACAGATACGCAGTATTTT. Encoded protein: CASSLWDRSTDTQYF.

This clonotype was observed at least ten times. CDR3 residues: CASSLSGAHNQPQHF. The CDR3, as DNA: TGTGCCAGCAGTTTGTCGGGGGCCCACAATCAGCCCCAGCATTTT. This chain uses TRBV12-3 or TRBV12-4 with TRBJ1-5; D may be TRBD1 (6 bases). V shed 3 bases and J shed 3 bases, with 12 bases lying between them. This CDR3 has 15 residues.

This clonotype was detected many times. The chain joins TRBV5-1 to TRBJ1-3; 8 bases map to TRBD1. This CDR3 spans 17 amino acids. CDR1 and CDR2 from the germline V gene are SGHRS and YFSETQ. Losses at the gene ends were 1 base for V and 0 bases for J; bases not matched to a gene: 6. CDR3 loop: CASSLSGQVVSGNTIYF. DNA for the CDR3: TGCGCCAGCAGCTTGTCGGGACAGGTAGTCTCTGGAAACACCATATATTTT.

V and J are TRBV20-1 and TRBJ2-5; 8 bases fit TRBD2. The CDR3 length is 13 residues. Germline trimming cut 3 bases from V and 4 bases from J; bases unmatched to any gene: 4. The germline CDR1 and CDR2 sequences are DFQATT and SNEGSKA (reference sequence). The CDR3 here is CSASGGAPETQYF. DNA of the CDR3: TGCAGTGCTAGCGGGGGGGCCCCAGAGACCCAGTACTTC.